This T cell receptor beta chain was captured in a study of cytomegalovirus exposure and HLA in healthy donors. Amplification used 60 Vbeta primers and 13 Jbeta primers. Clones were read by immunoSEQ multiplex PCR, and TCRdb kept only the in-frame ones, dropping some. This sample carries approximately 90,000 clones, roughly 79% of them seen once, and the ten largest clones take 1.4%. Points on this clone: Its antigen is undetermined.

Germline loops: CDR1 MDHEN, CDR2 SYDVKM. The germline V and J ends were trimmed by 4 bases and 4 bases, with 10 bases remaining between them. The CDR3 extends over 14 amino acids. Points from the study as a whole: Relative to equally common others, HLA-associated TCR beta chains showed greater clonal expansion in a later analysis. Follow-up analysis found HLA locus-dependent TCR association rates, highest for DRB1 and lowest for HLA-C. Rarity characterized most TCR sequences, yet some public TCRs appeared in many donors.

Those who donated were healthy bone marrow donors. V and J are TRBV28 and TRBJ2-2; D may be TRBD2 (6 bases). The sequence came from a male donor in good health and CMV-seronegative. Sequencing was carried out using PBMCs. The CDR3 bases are TGTGCCAGCAGTTGGACTATCTCCACCGGGGAGCTGTTTTTT. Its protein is CASSWTISTGELFF.